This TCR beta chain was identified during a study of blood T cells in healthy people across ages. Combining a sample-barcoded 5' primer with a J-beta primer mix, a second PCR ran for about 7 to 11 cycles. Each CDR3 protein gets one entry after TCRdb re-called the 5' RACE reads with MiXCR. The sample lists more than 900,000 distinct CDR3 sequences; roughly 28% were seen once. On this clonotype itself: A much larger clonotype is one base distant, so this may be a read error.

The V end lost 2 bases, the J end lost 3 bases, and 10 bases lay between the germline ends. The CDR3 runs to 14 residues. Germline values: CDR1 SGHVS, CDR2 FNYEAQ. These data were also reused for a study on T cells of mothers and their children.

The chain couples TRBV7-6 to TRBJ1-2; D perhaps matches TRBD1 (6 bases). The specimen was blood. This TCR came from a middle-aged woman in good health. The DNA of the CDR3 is TGTGCCAGCAGCTTATCAGGGGACGACTATGGCTACACCTTC. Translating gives CASSLSGDDYGYTF.